These T cell receptor beta chains were read from a single sample in a study of human T cells and chemical hapten exposure. MiXCR, run by TCRdb on the RACE reads, gives a single entry per CDR3 protein. The sample contains about 41,000 distinct CDR3 sequences, about 4.1% of which appear only once. The sequenced material came from whole blood. These receptor sequences come from a human donor in good health. Some clones in this sample may be carry-over from other donors' samples. The conserved cysteine and the conserved F or W are not part of the CDR3 here.

v_call cdr3_aa
TRBV11-3 ASSAGGSYNEQF
TRBV16 ASSQSTTGESYEQY
TRBV15 ATSFLRGGLVPGGDIQY
TRBV9 ASSLGGTGLTEAF
TRBV9 ASSVEPESYEQY
TRBV11-2 ASSLGVVAFYEQY
TRBV6-5 ASSYPGTSGGQETQY
TRBV5-8 ASSTSGTSVYEQY
TRBV28 AAMGLAGPDTQY
TRBV5-6 ASSFRTGVGRGYT
TRBV7-8 ASSPPPGLAGSGYIQY
TRBV12-3/TRBV12-4 ASSYAMGSSYEQY
TRBV11-2 ASSLGGLAGGPIAGELF
TRBV4-1 ASSQGNEQY
TRBV2 ASSKEARGEQF
TRBV4-2 ASSQDILSGPSYNEQF
TRBV29-1 SVGGRASAYNEQF
TRBV28 ASSTQRPGRNEQF
TRBV15 ATSSDTGLAVVNTGELF
TRBV6-2/TRBV6-3 ASSRLGTMGEQF
TRBV19 ASSIQPTRYQPQH
TRBV27 ASSHKWSERYQETQY
TRBV6-5 ASSYSLAGRYEQY
TRBV28 ASSLFRQGGGGAF
TRBV20-1 SARRGLGTDTQY
TRBV28 ASSLSGFGGEAF
TRBV27 ASSLSPFGGETNYGYT
TRBV7-2 ASSLVGASSYNEQF
TRBV28 ASTSVTDTQY
TRBV5-1 ASSLAGGYGNEQF
TRBV4-1 ASSLRPRAIQY
TRBV10-3 AISPQDRLTYEQY
TRBV27 ASSLAPAGEQY
TRBV5-5 ASSWKDTQY
TRBV4-1 ASSQVRTGGYNSGANVLT
TRBV20-1 SARDPGGSPTDTQY
TRBV5-1 ASSSHISVNTEAF
TRBV12-3/TRBV12-4 ASTPAQATEAF
TRBV6-2/TRBV6-3 ASSYSDREDQPQH
TRBV27 ASSLSSGRGVVWDTEAF
TRBV6-5 ASSTHERAYNEQF